This T cell receptor (beta chain) was sequenced for a study of T cells in Graves' hyperthyroidism and ophthalmopathy. Ophthalmopathy patients had moderate-to-severe active disease, CAS ≥3, NOSPECS ≥4, and disease duration under 3 months. Study conclusions and caveats: Through a model of 13 V-J features, ophthalmopathy was separated from stable hyperthyroidism. Most thyroid clonotypes that were expanded above 0.001 also turned up in blood. Progression to ophthalmopathy was predicted a median of roughly 6.6 months early.

TCR beta CDR3 regions were amplified from RNA. First-round RT-PCR targeting the TCR CDR3 was performed with the HTBI primer set. Via MiXCR, TCRdb re-called the multiplex PCR reads, giving one row per CDR3 protein. This sample has hundreds of thousands of distinct CDR3 sequences, with 24% found just once. Per the germline V gene, CDR1 is LNHDA and CDR2 is SQIVND (reference sequence). The V gene lost 3 bases and the J gene lost 7 bases, with 16 bases spanning the gap. The CDR3 covers 14 residues. This clonotype was seen once. Antigen: not known. The sequenced sample consisted of blood. The chain links TRBV19 to TRBJ2-7; D is possibly TRBD1 (6 bases). The origin of this receptor is a woman in her 30s with Graves' ophthalmopathy. The CDR3 DNA reads as TGTGCCAGTAGTATCCGAACAGGGCCGGGGGAGCAGTACTTC. This gives the protein CASSIRTGPGEQYF.